The present T cell receptor beta chain was sequenced within a study of monozygotic twins with inflammatory bowel disease. TCRdb reprocessed the 5' RACE reads and stores each CDR3 protein as one record, lacking DNA. The repertoire table contains approximately 330,000 distinct CDR3 sequences. This CDR3 is built from 15 residues. The germline V gene has CDR1 SGHAT and CDR2 FQNNGV. Blood samples, whole and unsorted for T cells, yielded the isolated total RNA. Sequencing was done on a sample of blood. This clonotype was obtained from a human donor with ulcerative colitis or Crohn's disease, or a healthy co-twin of an affected twin (not recorded which). The rearrangement joins TRBV11-2 to TRBJ2-1; TCRdb names TRBD1, which stays unverified in the absence of DNA. This CDR3 is CASSSLGQVYNEQFF.